One sample yielded the 18 T cell receptor beta chains listed below, sequenced in a study of T cell repertoires in cytomegalovirus infection. From the reads, TCRdb called clonotypes with MiXCR, one entry per CDR3 protein. The top ten hold around 25% of the sample, which has roughly 500,000 distinct CDR3 sequences, about 15% seen once. The sequenced sample was CD8+ T cells from PBMCs. These receptors were collected from a human donor in good health (CMV status not recorded). Some clones in this sample may be carry-over from other donors' samples.

This clonotype has at least ten counts. The chain employs TRBV27 and TRBJ2-5; TRBD2 matches 7 bases. The CDR3 sequence is 17 residues long. Losses at the gene ends were 6 bases for V and 5 bases for J; bases not matched to a gene: 18. Germline V gene lookup returns CDR1 MNHEY and CDR2 SMNVEV (reference sequence). DNA for the CDR3: TGTGCCAGCAGGCCACTGGGTGGGGTTCGGCGGGGGGAGACCCAGTACTTC. Translated, it gives CASRPLGGVRRGETQYF.

This clonotype was counted only a few times. The rearrangement links TRBV7-9 to TRBJ2-1; 7 bases are a match to TRBD1. Germline V lookup: CDR1 SEHNR, CDR2 FQNEAQ (reference sequence). V trimming: 5 bases; J trimming: 12 bases; junction bases outside the gene matches: 4. This CDR3 has 11 residues. CDR3 region: CASSGDRVQFF. The DNA of the CDR3 is TGTGCCAGCAGCGGCGACAGGGTGCAGTTCTTC.

This clonotype appeared many times. The rearrangement links TRBV7-9 to TRBJ1-2, with 7 bases identical to TRBD1. Germline CDR1 and CDR2: SEHNR and FQNEAQ (reference sequence). This CDR3 has 14 residues. The ends lost 1 base at V and 5 bases at J; junction bases unmatched: 4. CDR3 protein: CASSLEGQSYGYTF. The CDR3 DNA reads as TGTGCCAGCAGCTTAGAGGGACAGAGTTATGGCTACACCTTC.

This clonotype was seen ten or more times. The chain joins TRBV6-6 to TRBJ2-7; D remains ambiguous. The germline V gene encodes CDR1 MNHNY and CDR2 SVGAGI (reference sequence). V lost 6 bases and J 0 bases, leaving 9 bases between the germline ends. The CDR3 spans 13 residues. CDR3 sequence: CASSLGNSYEQYF. The CDR3 DNA reads as TGTGCCAGCAGCTTAGGTAACTCCTACGAGCAGTACTTC.

V is TRBV7-9 and J is TRBJ2-5; 10 nucleotides agree with TRBD1. Germline CDR1 and CDR2: SEHNR and FQNEAQ (reference sequence). V lost 5 bases to trimming and J lost 1 base; unmatched junction nucleotides: 7. CDR3 length equals 16 residues. The CDR3 region is CASSHADRGVQETQYF. The CDR3 DNA reads TGTGCCAGCAGCCACGCGGACAGGGGGGTCCAAGAGACCCAGTACTTC.

This clonotype has a count of ten or more. The V gene is TRBV3-1, the J gene TRBJ2-5, with D possibly being TRBD1 or TRBD2 (5 bases each). Trimming took 1 base from V and 3 from J, leaving 6 bases between them. Germline values: CDR1 LGHDT, CDR2 YNNKEL (reference sequence). The CDR3 is 13 residues long. The CDR3 loop reads CASSQGGEETQYF. The CDR3 DNA reads as TGTGCCAGCAGCCAAGGAGGGGAAGAGACCCAGTACTTC.

This clonotype was recorded a few times. The gene calls are TRBV20-1 and TRBJ2-7; no firm D call. The CDR3 sequence is 13 residues long. Germline V gives CDR1 DFQATT, CDR2 SNEGSKA (reference sequence). V was cut by 3 bases and J by 0 bases, with 9 bases left in between. CDR3 nucleotides: TGCAGTGCTAGGACGGTGGACTCCTACGAGCAGTACTTC. This codes for CSARTVDSYEQYF.

In regard to this clonotype: Because the CDR3 is missing its conserved closing phenylalanine or tryptophan, this is likely a read error. The chain recombines TRBV11-2 with TRBJ2-1; TRBD2 is a possible D gene (6 bases). CDR1 is SGHAT and CDR2 is FQNNGV in the germline V gene. This CDR3 has 14 residues. Trimming left V 6 bases short and J 8 bases short, with 17 bases between. Written as DNA, the CDR3 is TGTGCCAGCAGGCCCGCGGGATCGGGGGATGAGCAGTTCTTA. Translation: CASRPAGSGDEQFL.

The table lists this clonotype with many counts. V usage is TRBV7-9 and J usage is TRBJ2-3; the D gene is possibly TRBD1 (5 bases). Deletions cut 5 bases from V and 10 bases from J, with 10 bases between. The V gene's germline CDR1 is SEHNR and CDR2 FQNEAQ (reference sequence). The CDR3 contains 11 residues. CDR3 amino acids: CASSPGFAQYF. As DNA, the CDR3 is TGTGCCAGCAGCCCAGGGTTCGCGCAGTATTTT.

This clonotype was recorded many times. The chain carries TRBV7-2 and TRBJ2-1; 7 bases line up with TRBD2. The CDR3 totals 16 residues. CDR1 is SGHTA and CDR2 is FQGNSA in the germline V gene. V lost 1 base, J lost 2 bases, and 5 bases stayed unmatched. The CDR3 loop is CASSLVSGGTYNEQFF. The CDR3, as DNA: TGTGCCAGCAGCTTAGTGTCCGGGGGGACCTACAATGAGCAGTTCTTC.

This rearrangement joins TRBV4-1 to TRBJ1-5; D is possibly TRBD1 (5 bases). The CDR3 covers 16 residues. In germline, CDR1 is MGHRA, CDR2 YSYEKL. V was cut by 0 bases and J by 1 base, with 10 bases left in between. The CDR3 loop is CASSQDPGASNQPQHF. CDR3 sequence (DNA): TGCGCCAGCAGCCAAGACCCCGGGGCCAGCAATCAGCCCCAGCATTTT.

The chain links TRBV6-6 to TRBJ2-2, with D possibly being TRBD2 (5 bases). Germline V gene sequence: CDR1 MNHNY, CDR2 SVGAGI (reference sequence). Between the trimmed V and J ends, which lost 2 bases and 6 bases, there was a span of 10 bases. The CDR3 runs 14 residues. CDR3 loop: CASSYRGLPGELFF. The CDR3 DNA is TGTGCCAGCAGTTACCGGGGTTTGCCCGGGGAGCTGTTTTTT.

This clonotype was seen only a few times. The rearrangement links TRBV11-2 to TRBJ2-1; D ambiguous. The CDR3 loop spans 14 amino acids. With 0 bases removed from V and 5 bases from J, the gap between germline ends came to 8 bases. Germline CDR1 SGHAT, CDR2 FQNNGV. CDR3 amino acids: CASSLDRIHNEQFF. The CDR3 nucleotides read TGTGCCAGCAGCTTAGATCGGATTCACAATGAGCAGTTCTTC.

V gene TRBV9 combines with J gene TRBJ2-2; D uncertain. This CDR3 region has 12 residues. Trimming pared 6 bases from V and 6 bases from J, leaving 9 bases between. Germline CDR1 is SGDLS and CDR2 is YYNGEE. The CDR3, as DNA: TGTGCCAGCACCGATGGCCCCGGGGAGCTGTTTTTT. Its translation is CASTDGPGELFF.

In its sample, this clonotype was seen a few times. The rearrangement uses TRBV6-1 and TRBJ2-5, with 10 bases that match TRBD2. CDR3 length: 17 residues. The junction had 6 bases not matched to a gene; V was cut back by 1 base and J by 1 base. Germline V gives CDR1 MNHNS, CDR2 SASEGT. CDR3 protein: CASSEDPAGGIQETQYF. CDR3 sequence (DNA): TGTGCCAGCAGTGAAGACCCAGCGGGGGGGATCCAAGAGACCCAGTACTTC.

Only a few counts were recorded for this clonotype. This chain connects TRBV6-5 to TRBJ2-7; weak D call: TRBD1 (6 bases). Germline values: CDR1 MNHEY, CDR2 SVGAGI. This CDR3 spans 13 amino acids. V dropped 6 bases and J dropped 3 bases, with 12 bases sitting between them. The CDR3 DNA sequence: TGTGCCAGCAGCGACAGGCTGAACTACGAGCAGTACTTC. This gives the protein CASSDRLNYEQYF.

The V gene is TRBV20-1, the J gene TRBJ1-5; D unresolved. The CDR3 loop spans 15 amino acids. CDR1 is DFQATT and CDR2 is SNEGSKA in the germline V gene (reference sequence). V lost 1 base and J lost 4, with 14 bases in between. The CDR3 protein is CSARVERVYNQPQHF. In DNA, the CDR3 is TGCAGTGCTAGAGTAGAGAGGGTTTATAATCAGCCCCAGCATTTT.

V usage is TRBV28 and J usage is TRBJ2-7; TRBD1 is a possible D gene (6 bases). The CDR3 spans 13 residues. Deletions cut 7 bases from V and 4 bases from J, with 14 bases between. Germline CDR1 and CDR2: MDHEN and SYDVKM. Here the CDR3 reads CASKIGQLYEQYF. CDR3 DNA sequence: TGTGCCAGCAAAATTGGACAGCTTTACGAGCAGTACTTC.